One TCR beta chain is described in this entry. Its matching antigen is unknown. These data originate in a study of OX40 agonist ivuxolimab in advanced cancers. Study-wide background: In this trial design, patients received ivuxolimab intravenously at 0.01 to 10 mg/kg every 2 weeks. The eligibility criteria allowed prior anti-PD-1, anti-PD-L1 or anti-CTLA-4 therapy, and about 40% had some.

Whole-study findings and limits: On average, a greater number of expanded clones characterised CD8+ T cells relative to CD4+.

Clones were sequenced by immunoSEQ multiplex PCR, and TCRdb holds only the in-frame ones, with some missing. The repertoire includes some 80,000 clones, approximately 92% of them detected once, and about 0.6% sits in the top ten. CDR1 SGHTA and CDR2 FQGNSA come from the germline V gene. The CDR3 contains 15 residues. Trimming cost V 1 base and J 4 bases, with 12 bases left between them. This chain connects TRBV7-2 to TRBJ2-3; D gene uncertain. This receptor was identified in an adult with an advanced solid tumor such as melanoma, head and neck, liver or kidney cancer. The source was CD4+ or CD8+ T cells sorted from blood, collected in a trial of the OX40 agonist ivuxolimab. The chain's CDR3 is CASSLVVGVPDTQYF. DNA for the CDR3: TGTGCCAGCAGCTTAGTTGTTGGGGTCCCAGATACGCAGTATTTT.